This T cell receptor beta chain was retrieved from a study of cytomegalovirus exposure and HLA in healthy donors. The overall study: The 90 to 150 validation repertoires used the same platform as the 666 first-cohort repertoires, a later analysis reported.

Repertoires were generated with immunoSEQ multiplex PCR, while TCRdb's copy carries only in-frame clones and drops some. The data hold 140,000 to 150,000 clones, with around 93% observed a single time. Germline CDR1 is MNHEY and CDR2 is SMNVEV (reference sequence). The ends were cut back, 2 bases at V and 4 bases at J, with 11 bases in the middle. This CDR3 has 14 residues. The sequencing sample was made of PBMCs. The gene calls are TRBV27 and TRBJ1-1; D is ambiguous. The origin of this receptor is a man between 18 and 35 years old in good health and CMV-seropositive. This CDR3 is CASSLIPPGTEAFF. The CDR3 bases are TGTGCCAGCAGTTTAATCCCACCGGGCACTGAAGCTTTCTTT.